This TCR beta chain is drawn from a study of beta chain features in type 1 diabetes. Findings of the study overall: People with Type 1 diabetes carried modestly yet significantly shorter TCRB CDR3s in all four CD4+ subsets.

The V gene's germline CDR1 is SEHNR and CDR2 FQNEAQ (reference sequence). The V and J ends lost 6 bases and 7 bases, in that order; junction bases with no gene match: 7. The CDR3 totals 14 residues. Isolated RNA was reverse transcribed in full, so expressed TCRB transcripts were sequenced. Produced via immunoSEQ multiplex PCR; TCRdb's table is partial and in-frame only. Here the sample spans some 330,000 clones, roughly an eighth being singletons. This clone was seen more than once but under ten times. Its antigen is still unknown. Sequenced material: naive CD4+ T cells from blood. The TCR comes from a woman aged 18-30 years with type 1 diabetes. V usage is TRBV7-9 and J usage is TRBJ2-2; 8 bases map to TRBD1. For the CDR3, the DNA is TGTGCCAGCAGGAACGGACAGGGAGTCGGGGAGCTGTTTTTT. This encodes CASRNGQGVGELFF.